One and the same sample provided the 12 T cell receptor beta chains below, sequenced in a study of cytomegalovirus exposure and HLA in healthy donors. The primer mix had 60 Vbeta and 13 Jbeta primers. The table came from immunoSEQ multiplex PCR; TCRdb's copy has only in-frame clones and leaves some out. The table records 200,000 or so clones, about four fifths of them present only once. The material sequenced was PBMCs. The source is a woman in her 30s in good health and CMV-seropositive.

CDR3 region: CASSLAVPDGAALYEQYF. The DNA of the CDR3 is TGTGCCAGCAGCTTAGCTGTCCCGGACGGAGCGGCCCTCTACGAGCAGTACTTC. The V call is TRBV11-2, the J call TRBJ2-7; tentative D call: TRBD2 (5 bases). The CDR3 has 18 amino acids. V shed 1 base and J shed 3 bases, with 22 bases lying between them. Germline-derived CDR1 and CDR2 are SGHAT and FQNNGV.

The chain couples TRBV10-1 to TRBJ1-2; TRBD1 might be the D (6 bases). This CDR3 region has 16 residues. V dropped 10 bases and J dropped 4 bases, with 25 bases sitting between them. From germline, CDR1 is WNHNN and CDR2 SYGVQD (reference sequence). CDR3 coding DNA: TGCGCCATCTTACAGGGAAGGGGCTTAGGCGGCTATGGCTACACCTTC. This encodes CAILQGRGLGGYGYTF.

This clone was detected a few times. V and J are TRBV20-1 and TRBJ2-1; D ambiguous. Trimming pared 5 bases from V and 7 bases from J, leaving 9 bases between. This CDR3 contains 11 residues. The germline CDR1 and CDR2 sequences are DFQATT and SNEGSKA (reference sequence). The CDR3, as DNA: TGCAGTGCTCCGAGTCGGAATGAGCAGTTCTTC. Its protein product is CSAPSRNEQFF.

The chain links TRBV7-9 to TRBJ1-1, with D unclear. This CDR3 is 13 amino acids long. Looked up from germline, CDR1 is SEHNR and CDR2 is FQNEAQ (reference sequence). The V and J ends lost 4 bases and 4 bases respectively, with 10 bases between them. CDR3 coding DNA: TGTGCCAGCAGCTCTCGCAGATCCACTGAAGCTTTCTTT. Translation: CASSSRRSTEAFF.

The DNA for the CDR3 is TGTGCCAGCAGTTTTGGGGACAGGGTTTTCGGTGAAGCTTTCTTT. Residues: CASSFGDRVFGEAFF. The V gene is TRBV28, the J gene TRBJ1-1; 9 bases align to TRBD1. After removal of 3 bases from V and 7 bases from J, the junction contained 9 bases not matched to a gene. The CDR3 sequence is 15 residues long. Germline V gives CDR1 MDHEN, CDR2 SYDVKM.

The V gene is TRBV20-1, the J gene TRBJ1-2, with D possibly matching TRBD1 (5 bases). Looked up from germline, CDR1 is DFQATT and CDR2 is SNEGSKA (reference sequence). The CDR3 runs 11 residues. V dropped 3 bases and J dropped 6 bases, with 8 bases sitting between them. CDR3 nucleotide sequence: TGCAGTGCTAGCTCCAGGGATGGCTACACCTTC. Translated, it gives CSASSRDGYTF.

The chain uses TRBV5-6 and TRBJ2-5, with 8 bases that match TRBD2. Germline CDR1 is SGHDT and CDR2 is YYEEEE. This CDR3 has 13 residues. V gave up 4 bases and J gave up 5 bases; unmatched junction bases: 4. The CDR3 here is CASSRSGAETQYF. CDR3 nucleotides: TGTGCCAGCAGCCGTAGCGGGGCTGAGACCCAGTACTTC.

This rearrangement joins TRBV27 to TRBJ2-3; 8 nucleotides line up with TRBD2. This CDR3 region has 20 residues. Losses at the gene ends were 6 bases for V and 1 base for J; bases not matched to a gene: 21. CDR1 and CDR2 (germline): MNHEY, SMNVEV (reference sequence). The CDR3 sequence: CASRSGPGSGSWGRTDTQYF. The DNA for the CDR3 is TGTGCCAGCAGAAGTGGCCCGGGGAGCGGGAGTTGGGGGCGCACAGATACGCAGTATTTT.

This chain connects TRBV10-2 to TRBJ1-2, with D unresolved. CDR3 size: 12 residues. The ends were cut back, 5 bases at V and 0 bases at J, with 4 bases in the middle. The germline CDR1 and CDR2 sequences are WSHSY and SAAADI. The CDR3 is CASSHTNYGYTF. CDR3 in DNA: TGCGCCAGCAGTCACACTAACTATGGCTACACCTTC.

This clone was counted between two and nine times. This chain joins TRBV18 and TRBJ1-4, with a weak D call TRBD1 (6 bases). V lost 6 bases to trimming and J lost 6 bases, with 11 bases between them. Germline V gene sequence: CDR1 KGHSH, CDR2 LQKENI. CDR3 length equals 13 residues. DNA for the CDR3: TGTGCCAGCTCCCGGGACATTTATGAAAAACTGTTTTTT. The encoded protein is CASSRDIYEKLFF.

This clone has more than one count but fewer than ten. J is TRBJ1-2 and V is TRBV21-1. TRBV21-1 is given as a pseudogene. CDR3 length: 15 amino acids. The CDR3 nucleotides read TGTGCCAGCAGCAAAGGGGAGGCAGGAGCCTATGGCTACACCTTC. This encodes CASSKGEAGAYGYTF.

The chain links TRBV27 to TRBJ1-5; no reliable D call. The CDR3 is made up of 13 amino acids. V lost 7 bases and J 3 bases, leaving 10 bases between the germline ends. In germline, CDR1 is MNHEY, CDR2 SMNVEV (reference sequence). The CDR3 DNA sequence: TGTGCCAGCACTCCGTCCCTCAATCAGCCCCAGCATTTT. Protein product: CASTPSLNQPQHF.